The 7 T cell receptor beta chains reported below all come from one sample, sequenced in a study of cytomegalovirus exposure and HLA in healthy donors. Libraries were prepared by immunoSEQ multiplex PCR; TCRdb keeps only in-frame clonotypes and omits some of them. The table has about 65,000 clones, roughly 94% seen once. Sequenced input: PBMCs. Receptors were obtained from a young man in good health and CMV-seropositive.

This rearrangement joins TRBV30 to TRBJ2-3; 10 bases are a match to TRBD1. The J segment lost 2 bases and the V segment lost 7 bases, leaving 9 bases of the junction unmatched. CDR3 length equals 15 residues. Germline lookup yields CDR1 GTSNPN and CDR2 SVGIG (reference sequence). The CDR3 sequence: CAYTRDRGSTDTQYF. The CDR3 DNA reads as TGTGCCTACACCCGGGACAGGGGCTCCACAGATACGCAGTATTTT.

The CDR3 sequence is CASSSHGTSTDTQYF. The CDR3 nucleotides are TGCGCCAGCAGCTCCCATGGGACAAGCACAGATACGCAGTATTTT. This chain uses TRBV5-1 with TRBJ2-3, with a weak D call TRBD1 (6 bases). The CDR3 runs to 15 residues. Trimming took 3 bases from V and 0 from J, leaving 11 bases between them. The V gene's germline CDR1 is SGHRS and CDR2 YFSETQ.

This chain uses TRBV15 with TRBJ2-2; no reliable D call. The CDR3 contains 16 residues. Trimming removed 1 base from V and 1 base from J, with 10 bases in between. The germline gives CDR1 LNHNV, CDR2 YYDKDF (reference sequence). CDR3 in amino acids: CATSRVLVRNTGELFF. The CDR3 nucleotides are TGTGCCACCAGCAGAGTCTTAGTACGGAACACCGGGGAGCTGTTTTTT.

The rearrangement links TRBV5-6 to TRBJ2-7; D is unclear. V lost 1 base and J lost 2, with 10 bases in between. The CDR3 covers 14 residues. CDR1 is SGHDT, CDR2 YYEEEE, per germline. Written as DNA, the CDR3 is TGTGCCAGCAGCTTGTCAGGAACCCCCTACGAGCAGTACTTC. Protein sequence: CASSLSGTPYEQYF.

The CDR3, as DNA: TGTGCCAGCAGCACCGTAGCGGACTATGGCTACACCTTC. Translated, it gives CASSTVADYGYTF. The V call is TRBV27, the J call TRBJ1-2; D gene unclear. The length of the CDR3 is 13 residues. V lost 6 bases and J lost 3, with 11 bases in between. Germline CDR1 and CDR2: MNHEY and SMNVEV (reference sequence).

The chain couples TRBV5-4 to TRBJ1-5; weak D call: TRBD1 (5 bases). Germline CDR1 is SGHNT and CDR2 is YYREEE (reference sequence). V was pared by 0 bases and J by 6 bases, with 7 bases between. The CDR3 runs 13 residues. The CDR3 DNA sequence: TGTGCCAGCAGCTTGGGGGGGGGTCAGCCCCAGCATTTT. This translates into CASSLGGGQPQHF.

The CDR3 sequence: CANENGTGISGANVLTF. CDR3 nucleotides: TGTGCCAACGAGAACGGGACAGGGATTTCTGGGGCCAACGTCCTGACTTTC. The rearrangement joins TRBV7-3 to TRBJ2-6; 9 nucleotides match TRBD1. The germline V gene has CDR1 SGHTA and CDR2 FQGTGA. The CDR3 has 17 residues. V lost 10 bases and J lost 1; bases outside the gene matches: 11.